This TCR beta chain stems from a study of CD8 T cells in ankylosing spondylitis. Quantitative 5'-RACE with molecular barcodes generated TCR beta libraries. TCRdb itself ran the 5' RACE reads through MiXCR, one entry per CDR3 protein. The sample consists of roughly 300,000 distinct CDR3 sequences, approximately 8.2% of them appearing once. This clonotype occurred a few times. Its antigen is still unknown. Study findings and constraints: As reported, disease-linked clones showed significant enrichment in matched ankylosing spondylitis synovial fluid. A TCR beta motif of about 8 highly homologous variants seemed to mark ankylosing spondylitis blood.

This CDR3 spans 16 amino acids. Per the germline V gene, CDR1 is MDHEN and CDR2 is SYDVKM. The sequencing sample was made of blood, either unsorted or a sorted T cell fraction (not recorded which). V and J are TRBV28 and TRBJ1-5; no clear D gene. The TCR originated in a male donor with ankylosing spondylitis. The CDR3 reads CATTHKGGWSNQPQHF. The CDR3 nucleotides read TGTGCGACCACCCACAAGGGCGGGTGGAGCAATCAGCCCCAGCATTTT.